These 31 T cell receptor beta chains were sequenced from one sample in a study of naive and memory T cell subsets. The SP2 primer and nested alpha and beta constant region primers amplified ligated cDNA in four rounds. One entry per CDR3 protein results from TCRdb running MiXCR on the 5' RACE reads. This table holds more than 50,000 distinct CDR3 sequences, around 7.3% found once. The library had UMIs added by 3' ligation of an oligonucleotide to TCR cDNA. Receptors originate from a male donor in good health.

This clonotype was seen many times. V and J are TRBV27 and TRBJ1-3; D gene ambiguous. V was cut by 5 bases and J by 0 bases, with 11 bases left in between. The CDR3 is made up of 15 amino acids. Germline CDR1 reads MNHEY; CDR2 reads SMNVEV (reference sequence). The CDR3, as DNA: TGTGCCAGCAGTGCCAGCGGAGGCTCTGGAAACACCATATATTTT. This codes for CASSASGGSGNTIYF.

This rearrangement joins TRBV6-6 to TRBJ2-2; 7 nucleotides agree with TRBD2. With V trimmed by 2 bases and J by 2 bases, 5 bases remained unmatched. This CDR3 spans 16 amino acids. Germline CDR1 reads MNHNY; CDR2 reads SVGAGI (reference sequence). The CDR3 here is CASSYKGLDNTGELFF. The CDR3 region has the DNA TGTGCCAGCAGTTACAAAGGACTAGACAACACCGGGGAGCTGTTTTTT.

This clonotype has a count of ten or more. J is TRBJ1-5 and V is TRBV20-1; D might be TRBD1 (5 bases). V lost 2 bases to trimming and J lost 0 bases, with 23 bases between them. The CDR3 length is 19 residues. Germline-derived CDR1 and CDR2 are DFQATT and SNEGSKA (reference sequence). CDR3 sequence: CSARSPPRPGRDSNQPQHF. The CDR3 nucleotides are TGCAGTGCTAGATCGCCCCCTCGTCCAGGGAGAGATAGCAATCAGCCCCAGCATTTT.

The J gene is TRBJ2-3, the V gene TRBV18; D not resolved. Deletions cut 6 bases from V and 4 bases from J, with 20 bases between. Germline CDR1 reads KGHSH; CDR2 reads LQKENI. The CDR3 loop spans 16 amino acids. The chain's CDR3 is CASSISTGVSADTQYF. For the CDR3, the DNA is TGTGCCAGCTCCATAAGCACTGGGGTAAGCGCAGATACGCAGTATTTT.

The chain combines TRBV29-1 with TRBJ2-3, with D perhaps TRBD2 (6 bases). In germline, CDR1 is SQVTM, CDR2 ANQGSEA. The CDR3 length is 16 residues. V gave up 7 bases and J gave up 2 bases, with 22 bases separating them. The CDR3 DNA is TGCAGCGCTGATCCCGCTGCGGGGCTGGACACAGATACGCAGTATTTT. This gives the protein CSADPAAGLDTDTQYF.

Only a few counts were recorded for this clonotype. J is TRBJ1-3 and V is TRBV6-1; D remains ambiguous. The CDR3 has 16 amino acids. Trimming cost V 3 bases and J 4 bases, with 16 bases left between them. The germline V gene encodes CDR1 MNHNS and CDR2 SASEGT. The CDR3 loop is CASSDLPPSGGNTIYF. CDR3 sequence (DNA): TGTGCCAGCAGTGACCTGCCTCCTTCGGGGGGAAACACCATATATTTT.

This clonotype was seen only a few times. The chain is built from TRBV19 and TRBJ2-6; 7 bases align to TRBD1. Germline V gives CDR1 LNHDA, CDR2 SQIVND (reference sequence). J lost 8 bases, V lost 4 bases, and 5 bases had no gene match. CDR3 size: 14 residues. CDR3: CASSRGDSPNVLTF. The DNA for the CDR3 is TGTGCCAGTAGTAGAGGGGACAGCCCCAACGTCCTGACTTTC.

This clonotype turned up a few times. The chain combines TRBV7-8 with TRBJ1-1, with TRBD1 matching 10 bases. CDR3 length: 16 residues. Trimming at V came to 5 bases and at J to 7 bases, leaving 13 bases not matched to a gene. The germline gives CDR1 SGHVS, CDR2 FQNEAQ. The chain's CDR3 is CASSPRTGGKVGEAFF. CDR3 coding DNA: TGTGCCAGCAGCCCACGGACAGGGGGAAAAGTGGGTGAAGCTTTCTTT.

The V and J genes are TRBV11-1 and TRBJ2-2; D call uncertain. The CDR3 has 15 amino acids. Germline lookup yields CDR1 SGHAT and CDR2 FQDESV (reference sequence). Trimming took 2 bases from V and 4 from J, leaving 11 bases between them. The CDR3 spells CASSLIGSGTGELFF. For the CDR3, the DNA is TGTGCCAGCAGCTTAATAGGTTCAGGCACCGGGGAGCTGTTTTTT. Full variable domain (outside the CDR3, taken from reference TRBV11-1 and TRBJ2-2): EAEVAQSPRYKITEKSQAVAFWCDPISGHATLYWYRQILGQGPELLVQFQDESVVDDSQLPKDRFSAERLKGVDSTLKIQPAELGDSAMYLCASSLIGSGTGELFFGEGSRLTVL.

V usage is TRBV11-2 and J usage is TRBJ2-2, with TRBD1 identical over 10 bases. The germline gives CDR1 SGHAT, CDR2 FQNNGV. The CDR3 is 15 residues long. The V gene end was trimmed by 5 bases and the J gene end by 5 bases; junction bases not matched to a gene: 5. The CDR3 sequence is CASSHRTGGTGELFF. In nucleotides, the CDR3 is TGTGCCAGCAGCCACAGGACAGGGGGAACCGGGGAGCTGTTTTTT.

V gene TRBV5-1 combines with J gene TRBJ2-7; 7 nucleotides agree with TRBD1. V lost 1 base and J lost 4; bases outside the gene matches: 5. The germline V gene has CDR1 SGHRS and CDR2 YFSETQ. The CDR3 runs 14 residues. The CDR3 loop reads CASSLWGTEYEQYF. The CDR3 DNA is TGCGCCAGCAGCTTGTGGGGGACAGAGTACGAGCAGTACTTC.

The chain's CDR3 is CASSPSSGYYEQYF. The CDR3 DNA sequence: TGTGCCAGCAGCCCATCGAGTGGATACTACGAGCAGTACTTC. The V and J genes are TRBV14 and TRBJ2-7; D remains unclear. This CDR3 contains 14 residues. V was shortened by 4 bases and J by 3 bases, with 13 bases between the two germline ends. Germline-derived CDR1 and CDR2 are SGHDN and FVKESK.

This clonotype has just a few counts. V usage is TRBV19 and J usage is TRBJ2-3; 10 positions agree with TRBD2. V gave up 5 bases and J gave up 0 bases; unmatched junction bases: 2. Germline assignment: CDR1 LNHDA and CDR2 SQIVND (reference sequence). CDR3 size: 15 residues. The CDR3 region is CASSPLAGSTDTQYF. CDR3 in DNA: TGTGCCAGTAGTCCACTAGCGGGGAGCACAGATACGCAGTATTTT. The complete variable domain, with remaining parts taken from reference TRBV19 and TRBJ2-3, reads DGGITQSPKYLFRKEGQNVTLSCEQNLNHDAMYWYRQDPGQGLRLIYYSQIVNDFQKGDIAEGYSVSREKKESFPLTVTSAQKNPTAFYLCASSPLAGSTDTQYFGPGTRLTVL.

This clonotype was found many times. This chain uses TRBV6-1 with TRBJ1-2; D is ambiguous. The CDR3 consists of 13 residues. V was shortened by 2 bases and J by 3 bases, with 7 bases between the two germline ends. Germline-derived CDR1 and CDR2 are MNHNS and SASEGT. The CDR3 DNA reads TGTGCCAGCAGTGAATCTTACGACTATGGCTACACCTTC. Its protein product is CASSESYDYGYTF.

This chain joins TRBV19 and TRBJ2-1, with TRBD2 identical over 9 bases. The junction had 7 bases not matched to a gene; V was cut back by 5 bases and J by 5 bases. CDR1 LNHDA and CDR2 SQIVND come from the germline V gene (reference sequence). The CDR3 consists of 15 residues. The CDR3 sequence is CASSRQRGDDNEQFF. The CDR3 nucleotides are TGTGCCAGTAGTCGCCAGCGGGGGGATGACAATGAGCAGTTCTTC.

This chain uses TRBV7-9 with TRBJ1-1; D not resolved. The CDR3 is made up of 15 amino acids. V was shortened by 0 bases and J by 8 bases, with 16 bases between the two germline ends. Germline V lookup: CDR1 SEHNR, CDR2 FQNEAQ (reference sequence). The CDR3: CASSLAASSMREAFF. The CDR3 coding sequence is TGTGCCAGCAGCTTAGCGGCATCGTCGATGAGAGAAGCTTTCTTT.

Many counts were recorded for this clonotype. The rearrangement links TRBV28 to TRBJ1-1; D is unclear. The V gene lost 3 bases and the J gene lost 7 bases, with 9 bases spanning the gap. Per germline, CDR1 MDHEN and CDR2 SYDVKM. The CDR3 is 12 residues long. CDR3 DNA sequence: TGTGCCAGCAGTTTTGAGGGCTTTGAAGCTTTCTTT. It codes for CASSFEGFEAFF. The complete variable domain, with remaining parts taken from reference TRBV28 and TRBJ1-1, reads DVKVTQSSRYLVKRTGEKVFLECVQDMDHENMFWYRQDPGLGLRLIYFSYDVKMKEKGDIPEGYSVSREKKERFSLILESASTNQTSMYLCASSFEGFEAFFGQGTRLTVV.

J is TRBJ1-5 and V is TRBV28; D gene unclear. CDR1 and CDR2 from the germline V gene are MDHEN and SYDVKM. The CDR3 spans 13 residues. The V and J ends lost 9 bases and 9 bases respectively, with 18 bases between them. The CDR3: CASREAPERPQHF. The CDR3 DNA reads as TGTGCCAGTAGAGAGGCTCCTGAACGGCCCCAGCATTTT.

This clonotype was seen at least ten times. CDR3 sequence (DNA): TGTGCCAGTCACGGGAGCGGGAGTACCGGGGAGCTGTTTTTT. It yields the protein CASHGSGSTGELFF. The gene calls are TRBV6-5 and TRBJ2-2; 8 nucleotides agree with TRBD2. CDR3 size: 14 residues. V lost 9 bases, J lost 5 bases, and 8 bases stayed unmatched. Germline V gives CDR1 MNHEY, CDR2 SVGAGI.

In its sample, this clonotype was seen many times. The J gene is TRBJ1-5, the V gene TRBV5-5, with D uncertain. CDR1 is SGHKS, CDR2 YYEKEE, per germline (reference sequence). V shed 2 bases and J shed 0 bases, with 3 bases lying between them. This CDR3 is 13 amino acids long. CDR3 sequence (DNA): TGTGCCAGCAGCTTAGATAGCAATCAGCCCCAGCATTTT. The encoded protein is CASSLDSNQPQHF.

This clonotype occurred a few times. V gene TRBV18 combines with J gene TRBJ2-7; TRBD1 matches at 10 bases. From germline, CDR1 is KGHSH and CDR2 LQKENI. J gave up 5 bases and V 4 bases, and 2 bases lay outside the gene matches. This CDR3 has 13 amino acids. The CDR3 region has the DNA TGTGCCAGCTCACTGGGGACAGGGGACGAGCAGTACTTC. Its protein is CASSLGTGDEQYF.

This clonotype was seen a few times. The chain carries TRBV6-1 and TRBJ1-5; no definite D call. Germline V lookup: CDR1 MNHNS, CDR2 SASEGT. The CDR3 loop spans 13 amino acids. Trimming took 6 bases from V and 0 from J, leaving 6 bases between them. The DNA for the CDR3 is TGTGCCAGCAGGATCCATAGCAATCAGCCCCAGCATTTT. It translates to CASRIHSNQPQHF.

The J gene is TRBJ2-5, the V gene TRBV6-5, with 8 bases identical to TRBD1. The CDR3 totals 15 residues. The J segment lost 5 bases and the V segment lost 4 bases, leaving 9 bases of the junction unmatched. Germline V CDR1 and CDR2: MNHEY, SVGAGI. CDR3 sequence (DNA): TGTGCCAGCAGTTTAACCTCGGGACAGGCGGAGACCCAGTACTTC. This gives the protein CASSLTSGQAETQYF.

This clonotype turned up a few times. The chain is built from TRBV7-2 and TRBJ2-3; unclear D gene. Germline-derived CDR1 and CDR2 are SGHTA and FQGNSA. The CDR3 is 14 residues long. V shed 0 bases and J shed 0 bases, with 4 bases lying between them. The CDR3 is CASSLALSTDTQYF. CDR3 nucleotides: TGTGCCAGCAGCTTAGCGCTTAGCACAGATACGCAGTATTTT.

The chain carries TRBV29-1 and TRBJ1-1; unclear D gene. The CDR3 loop spans 10 amino acids. V was trimmed by 2 bases and J by 7 bases, leaving 5 bases between them. Germline loops: CDR1 SQVTM, CDR2 ANQGSEA. The CDR3 region has the DNA TGCAGCGTTGAAATGGATGAAGCTTTCTTT. It yields the protein CSVEMDEAFF.

There are a few counts of this clonotype. The V and J genes are TRBV18 and TRBJ2-1; a possible D gene is TRBD2 (6 bases). V gave up 2 bases and J gave up 3 bases, with 17 bases separating them. Germline CDR1 reads KGHSH; CDR2 reads LQKENI. The CDR3 covers 17 residues. CDR3 DNA: TGTGCCAGCTCACCATTAATTAGCGGAAGCCTCTACAATGAGCAGTTCTTC. It specifies CASSPLISGSLYNEQFF. The entire variable domain, with the rest obtained from reference TRBV18 and TRBJ2-1, is as follows: NAGVMQNPRHLVRRRGQEARLRCSPMKGHSHVYWYRQLPEEGLKFMVYLQKENIIDESGMPKERFSAEFPKEGPSILRIQQVVRGDSAAYFCASSPLISGSLYNEQFFGPGTRLTVL.

This clonotype occurred a few times. In nucleotides, the CDR3 is TGTGCCAGTAAGAATCGGGGCCGGAGGACAGATACGCAGTATTTT. Its translation: CASKNRGRRTDTQYF. The chain employs TRBV19 and TRBJ2-3, with D perhaps TRBD1 or TRBD2 (5 bases each). The V gene's germline CDR1 is LNHDA and CDR2 SQIVND (reference sequence). Trimming took off 7 bases at V and 3 bases at J, with 17 bases between the two ends. This CDR3 has 15 amino acids.

The V and J genes are TRBV7-8 and TRBJ2-1; either TRBD1 or TRBD2 may fit D (5 bases each). Germline CDR1 SGHVS, CDR2 FQNEAQ. The germline V and J ends were trimmed by 3 bases and 5 bases, with 17 bases remaining between them. This CDR3 spans 16 amino acids. Here the CDR3 reads CASSFTGDRSNNEQFF. Here the CDR3 DNA reads TGTGCCAGCAGCTTCACCGGGGACCGCTCTAACAATGAGCAGTTCTTC. The full variable domain, its missing parts supplied by reference TRBV7-8 and TRBJ2-1, is GAGVSQSPRYKVAKRGQDVALRCDPISGHVSLFWYQQALGQGPEFLTYFQNEAQLDKSGLPSDRFFAERPEGSVSTLKIQRTQQEDSAVYLCASSFTGDRSNNEQFFGPGTRLTVL.

This clonotype was counted at least ten times. The chain combines TRBV29-1 with TRBJ1-1; 8 nucleotides line up with TRBD1. V shed 7 bases, J shed 4 bases, and the junction held 14 bases outside the gene matches. Germline V gives CDR1 SQVTM, CDR2 ANQGSEA. This CDR3 has 15 amino acids. Here the CDR3 DNA reads TGCAGCGCCGAAGCGGCAGGGGGCTCGGTCACTGAAGCTTTCTTT. This translates into CSAEAAGGSVTEAFF.

The rearrangement links TRBV7-2 to TRBJ2-7, with TRBD1 matching over 10 bases. From germline, CDR1 is SGHTA and CDR2 FQGNSA. This CDR3 contains 13 residues. J was trimmed by 4 bases and V by 8 bases; bases with no gene match: 5. CDR3 nucleotide sequence: TGTGCCAGCGGTGACAGGGGGCTATACGAGCAGTACTTC. The encoded protein is CASGDRGLYEQYF.

This clonotype turned up a few times. This chain links TRBV20-1 with TRBJ1-6; no clear D. The CDR3 has 12 amino acids. The germline V gene has CDR1 DFQATT and CDR2 SNEGSKA (reference sequence). V was trimmed by 2 bases and J by 7 bases, leaving 6 bases between them. CDR3 loop: CSARQFNSPLHF. The DNA for the CDR3 is TGCAGTGCTAGACAGTTCAATTCACCCCTCCACTTT.